The clone carrying this T cell receptor beta chain was found once. Original processing methods: Nucleated cell counts were estimated from reference gene primer amplification. Profiling relied on immunoSEQ multiplex PCR, and the TCRdb table lists in-frame clones only, not all of them. V, J and clone size are those of that table, while D and trimming were read from the DNA. The sample includes some 39,000 clones, more than 70% of them seen just once. This CDR3 has 15 amino acids. The V gene's germline CDR1 is SGHRS and CDR2 YFSETQ. The junction had 11 bases not matched to a gene; V was cut back by 7 bases and J by 5 bases. The sample belongs to a study of blood T cell repertoires in COVID-19. Study background: Researchers got acute and convalescent COVID-19 samples from the United States, Italy and Spain. From T cells, B-cell-depleted T cells, or PBMCs came the material, which was cDNA or gDNA.

The receptor was derived from a man in his fifties or sixties with acute or convalescent COVID-19. The V gene is TRBV5-1, the J gene TRBJ2-1, with 8 positions matching TRBD1. Input material: peripheral blood. The CDR3 is CASGYGDRPDNEQFF. The CDR3 nucleotides are TGCGCCAGCGGATATGGGGACAGGCCAGACAATGAGCAGTTCTTC.